Listed below are T cell receptor beta chains from one sample, sequenced in a study of cytomegalovirus exposure and HLA in healthy donors. Libraries were prepared by immunoSEQ multiplex PCR; TCRdb keeps only in-frame clonotypes and omits some of them. This table holds fewer than 140,000 clones, 70% to 85% found once. Specimen: PBMCs. Receptor source: a man aged 55 to 70 in good health and CMV-seronegative. CDR3s include the opening cysteine and the closing phenylalanine or tryptophan. The order of the fields is clone size, D gene, V gene, J gene, CDR3 protein, CDR3 DNA. D genes are given only for firm matches. Only some rows state a clone size, as once, few, many or a class for expanded clones.

abundance: -
d_gene: TRBD1
v_gene: TRBV28
j_gene: TRBJ1-1
CDR3aa: CASRTGNTEAFF
CDR3nt: TGTGCCAGTAGGACAGGTAACACTGAAGCTTTCTTT

abundance: once
d_gene: -
v_gene: TRBV5-1
j_gene: TRBJ1-1
CDR3aa: CASSLGRDAVAFF
CDR3nt: TGCGCCAGCAGCCTGGGGAGGGACGCGGTGGCTTTCTTT

abundance: -
d_gene: -
v_gene: TRBV5-1
j_gene: TRBJ2-3
CDR3aa: CASSRGGAGRRDTQYF
CDR3nt: TGCGCCAGCAGCCGAGGGGGAGCGGGGCGAAGAGATACGCAGTATTTT

abundance: -
d_gene: TRBD1
v_gene: TRBV10-3
j_gene: TRBJ1-6
CDR3aa: CAISESSRGNSPLHF
CDR3nt: TGTGCCATCAGTGAGTCGAGCAGGGGGAATTCACCCCTCCACTTT

abundance: -
d_gene: -
v_gene: TRBV7-3
j_gene: TRBJ1-2
CDR3aa: CASSSQGGPIYHGYTF
CDR3nt: TGTGCCAGCAGCTCGCAAGGGGGTCCGATTTATCATGGCTACACCTTC

abundance: -
d_gene: -
v_gene: TRBV4-2
j_gene: TRBJ2-7
CDR3aa: CASSFRQDGEQYF
CDR3nt: TGTGCCAGCAGCTTTCGACAGGATGGGGAGCAGTACTTC

abundance: -
d_gene: -
v_gene: TRBV5-6
j_gene: TRBJ1-3
CDR3aa: CASSLGMRSGNTIYF
CDR3nt: TGTGCCAGCAGCCTGGGGATGAGGTCTGGAAACACCATATATTTT

abundance: -
d_gene: TRBD2
v_gene: TRBV5-6
j_gene: TRBJ2-1
CDR3aa: CASSLAGGDTEQFF
CDR3nt: TGTGCCAGCAGCTTGGCCGGGGGGGATACTGAGCAGTTCTTC

abundance: -
d_gene: -
v_gene: TRBV19
j_gene: TRBJ1-2
CDR3aa: CASSIDLRGIYGYTF
CDR3nt: TGTGCCAGTAGTATAGATCTGCGGGGGATCTATGGCTACACCTTC

abundance: -
d_gene: TRBD1
v_gene: TRBV7-2
j_gene: TRBJ1-2
CDR3aa: CASSSGQGLGYTF
CDR3nt: TGTGCCAGCAGCTCGGGACAGGGCCTCGGCTACACCTTC

abundance: -
d_gene: -
v_gene: TRBV29-1
j_gene: TRBJ2-2
CDR3aa: CSVVGGLGSTGELFF
CDR3nt: TGCAGCGTTGTCGGGGGATTGGGTTCCACCGGGGAGCTGTTTTTT

abundance: -
d_gene: TRBD1
v_gene: TRBV5-1
j_gene: TRBJ1-2
CDR3aa: CASSPGQGAYGYTF
CDR3nt: TGCGCCAGCAGCCCAGGACAGGGGGCTTATGGCTACACCTTC

abundance: -
d_gene: -
v_gene: TRBV23-1
j_gene: TRBJ1-6
CDR3aa: CASSQSQEGREARWNSPLHF
CDR3nt: TGCGCCAGCAGTCAATCGCAGGAGGGAAGGGAAGCCCGTTGGAATTCACCCCTCCACTTT

abundance: -
d_gene: TRBD1
v_gene: TRBV7-6
j_gene: TRBJ1-1
CDR3aa: CASSKGQENTEAFF
CDR3nt: TGTGCCAGCAGCAAAGGACAGGAGAACACTGAAGCTTTCTTT

abundance: -
d_gene: -
v_gene: TRBV19
j_gene: TRBJ2-7
CDR3aa: CASSGSRTRTYEQYF
CDR3nt: TGTGCCAGTAGCGGCTCACGGACACGCACCTACGAGCAGTACTTC

abundance: -
d_gene: TRBD2
v_gene: TRBV5-4
j_gene: TRBJ2-5
CDR3aa: CASSPGLAGQQETQYF
CDR3nt: TGTGCCAGCAGCCCGGGACTAGCGGGCCAACAAGAGACCCAGTACTTC

abundance: -
d_gene: TRBD1
v_gene: TRBV28
j_gene: TRBJ1-4
CDR3aa: CASSIVGQGDEKLFF
CDR3nt: TGTGCCAGCAGTATTGTGGGACAGGGAGATGAAAAACTGTTTTTT